Listed below are T cell receptor beta chains from one sample, sequenced in a study of CD8 T cells in Susac syndrome. One entry per CDR3 protein results from TCRdb running MiXCR on the immunoSEQ multiplex PCR reads. In the table there are about 300,000 distinct CDR3 sequences, around 90% of which are singletons. Sequencing used CD4+ T cells from PBMCs. The receptor source for this set is a human donor with multiple sclerosis. The CDR3 runs from the conserved cysteine through the conserved F or W. Each record gives: J gene, V gene, clone size, D gene, CDR3 protein. The D gene is left open where the match is weak. The size field is filled for only some rows; it gives once, few, many or a size class.

TRBJ1-3 TRBV15 NA NA CATSRDLKFLSGNTIYF
TRBJ2-7 TRBV7-9 NA NA CASSWGGTAENYEQYF
TRBJ2-1 TRBV5-1 NA NA CASSDAFNEQFF
TRBJ2-7 TRBV7-9 NA NA CASSRRLQDEQYF
TRBJ1-2 TRBV3-1 NA NA CASSQGRFTSNYGYTF
TRBJ1-2 TRBV7-2 few NA CASSPGAGYGYTF
TRBJ1-1 TRBV19 NA NA CASTDNLRRNEAFF
TRBJ2-5 TRBV7-2 NA NA CASSSGRMQETQYF
TRBJ2-7 TRBV5-1 NA TRBD1 CASSPENRDSGTF
TRBJ1-1 TRBV19 NA NA CASSIGRGVQMNTEAFF
TRBJ2-3 TRBV6-6 NA TRBD2 CASSSTSGSPDTQYF
TRBJ2-1 TRBV4-2 NA TRBD2 CASSLAGGPILGYNEQFF
TRBJ1-5 TRBV5-1 NA NA CASSAGPDSLISNQPQHF
TRBJ2-1 TRBV20-1 NA TRBD1 CSAPDRVSSYNEQFF
TRBJ1-2 TRBV19 NA TRBD1 CASSMDRGRIHGYTF
TRBJ1-1 TRBV29-1 NA NA CSVEVGGNTEAFF
TRBJ2-7 TRBV19 NA NA CASSPHEQYF
TRBJ2-2 TRBV12-3/TRBV12-4 NA TRBD2 CASSFGGRSTGELFF
TRBJ1-6 TRBV3-1 NA TRBD1 CASSHGTGASPLHF
TRBJ1-1 TRBV6-2/TRBV6-3 NA TRBD1 CASSRGGTGPAEAFF
TRBJ1-3 TRBV30 NA TRBD1 CALNRGGNTIYF
TRBJ2-5 TRBV20-1 NA NA CSAKGGLGSETQYF